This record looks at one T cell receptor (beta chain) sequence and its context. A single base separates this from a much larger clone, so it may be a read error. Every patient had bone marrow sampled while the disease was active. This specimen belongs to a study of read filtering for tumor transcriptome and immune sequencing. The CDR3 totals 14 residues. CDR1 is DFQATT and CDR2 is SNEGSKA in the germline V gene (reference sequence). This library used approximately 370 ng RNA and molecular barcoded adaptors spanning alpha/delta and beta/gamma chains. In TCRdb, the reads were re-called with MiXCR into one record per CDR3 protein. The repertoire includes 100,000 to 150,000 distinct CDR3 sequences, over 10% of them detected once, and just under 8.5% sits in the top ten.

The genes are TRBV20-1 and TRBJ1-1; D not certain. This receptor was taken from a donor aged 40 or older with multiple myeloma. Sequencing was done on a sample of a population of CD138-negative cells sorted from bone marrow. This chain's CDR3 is CSAPGLGGNTGAFF. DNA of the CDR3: TGCAGTGCTCCGGGCCTTGGTGGGAACACTGGAGCTTTCTTT.